The 25 T cell receptor beta chains presented below share a single source sample, sequenced in a study of CD8+CD57+ T cells in acquired aplastic anemia. TCR beta VDJ combinations and CDR3 sequences were profiled from genomic DNA. TCRdb re-called the reads through MiXCR, storing one row per CDR3 protein. This sample has fewer than 200,000 distinct CDR3 sequences, with roughly 48% found just once. The sample comprised sorted CD4+, CD8+, or CD8+CD57+ T cells (not recorded which) from PBMCs. The receptor source for this set is a human donor in good health.

The chain carries TRBV24-1 and TRBJ2-3, with D perhaps given as TRBD1 or TRBD2 (6 bases each). CDR1 and CDR2 from the germline V gene are KGHDR and SFDVKD. The CDR3 contains 16 residues. V gave up 4 bases and J gave up 4 bases, with 17 bases separating them. CDR3 amino acids: CATSETGGLRSDTQYF. For the CDR3, the DNA is TGTGCCACCAGTGAGACCGGGGGCCTTCGTTCAGATACGCAGTATTTT.

In this sample, this clonotype turned up a few times. The V call is TRBV30, the J call TRBJ1-5, with D possibly being TRBD1 (6 bases). CDR1 is GTSNPN, CDR2 SVGIG, per germline (reference sequence). The CDR3 runs 15 residues. V was clipped by 3 bases and J by 1 base, with 13 bases between them. The CDR3 is CAWSGRGASNQPQHF. The CDR3 region has the DNA TGTGCCTGGAGCGGCAGGGGCGCGAGCAATCAGCCCCAGCATTTT.

This clonotype was observed a single time. The chain has TRBV19 and TRBJ1-2, with D tentatively TRBD1 (6 bases). Germline lookup yields CDR1 LNHDA and CDR2 SQIVND (reference sequence). The ends were cut back, 6 bases at V and 6 bases at J, with 11 bases in the middle. The CDR3 is 12 amino acids. The CDR3 reads CASRGGGNGYTF. CDR3 sequence (DNA): TGTGCCAGTAGAGGGGGAGGGAATGGCTACACCTTC.

V usage is TRBV7-3 and J usage is TRBJ1-2; 8 nucleotides match TRBD1. V lost 2 bases and J lost 4; bases outside the gene matches: 12. CDR1 and CDR2 (germline): SGHTA, FQGTGA. The CDR3 runs 17 residues. The CDR3 DNA follows: TGTGCCAGCAGCTTAGGGCCCGTGGACAGGGCGGGCTATGGCTACACCTTC. This codes for CASSLGPVDRAGYGYTF.

The chain has TRBV12-3 or TRBV12-4 and TRBJ2-7; TRBD2 matches at 11 bases. CDR3 length: 14 residues. The J segment lost 9 bases and the V segment lost 6 bases, leaving 10 bases of the junction unmatched. The CDR3 DNA reads as TGTGCCAGCAGCCTCGGGACTAGCGGCGTAAGGCAGTACTTC. It is translated as CASSLGTSGVRQYF.

In its sample, this clonotype was seen a few times. This chain connects TRBV7-9 to TRBJ1-2; 7 positions match TRBD1. Per germline, CDR1 SEHNR and CDR2 FQNEAQ (reference sequence). This CDR3 has 13 residues. The CDR3 sequence is CGSSLDRDYGYTF. The DNA of the CDR3 is TGTGGGAGCAGCTTAGACAGGGACTATGGCTACACCTTC.

This clonotype was seen many times. The rearrangement uses TRBV13 and TRBJ2-7; 8 nucleotides match TRBD2. Germline V gene sequence: CDR1 PRHDT, CDR2 FYEKMQ (reference sequence). The CDR3 is 12 amino acids. V lost 5 bases and J lost 3; bases outside the gene matches: 0. CDR3 sequence reads: CASSRGGYEQYF. The DNA of the CDR3 is TGTGCCAGCAGCCGGGGGGGCTACGAGCAGTACTTC.

This clonotype came up many times. This sequence joins TRBV19 and TRBJ2-1, with TRBD1 matching 7 bases. The trim removed 3 bases at V and 4 bases at J, leaving 6 bases unmatched. Germline V gene data show CDR1 as LNHDA and CDR2 as SQIVND (reference sequence). This CDR3 is 15 amino acids long. The CDR3: CASSMTGSGYNEQFF. Here the CDR3 DNA reads TGTGCCAGTAGTATGACAGGGTCGGGATACAATGAGCAGTTCTTC.

In its sample, this clonotype was seen many times. V and J are TRBV3-1 and TRBJ2-7, with D hard to call. Germline CDR1 reads LGHDT; CDR2 reads YNNKEL (reference sequence). The CDR3 is 13 amino acids. V shed 8 bases and J shed 9 bases, with 20 bases lying between them. CDR3 sequence: CASSNVASTGQYF. DNA of the CDR3: TGTGCCAGCTCTAACGTGGCGAGTACGGGGCAGTACTTC.

A word on this clonotype: Since no conserved phenylalanine or tryptophan closes the CDR3, a read error is the likely cause. This chain links TRBV9 with TRBJ1-1; TRBD1 aligns across 9 bases. The CDR3 is 14 amino acids. CDR1 and CDR2 from the germline V gene are SGDLS and YYNGEE. Unmatched junction bases numbered 4, after V lost 3 bases and J lost 4 bases. CDR3 sequence reads: CASSGGQGTTEAFL. In DNA, the CDR3 is TGTGCCAGCAGCGGGGGACAGGGCACCACTGAAGCTTTCCTT.

This chain links TRBV20-1 with TRBJ2-6; either TRBD1 or TRBD2 may supply D (5 bases each). CDR1 is DFQATT and CDR2 is SNEGSKA in the germline V gene (reference sequence). The CDR3 runs 16 residues. V shed 3 bases and J shed 0 bases, with 12 bases lying between them. CDR3 protein: CSASLGERSGANVLTF. For the CDR3, the DNA is TGCAGTGCTAGTTTGGGGGAACGCTCTGGGGCCAACGTCCTGACTTTC.

The V and J genes are TRBV20-1 and TRBJ1-2, with 7 bases matching TRBD1. Looked up from germline, CDR1 is DFQATT and CDR2 is SNEGSKA (reference sequence). This CDR3 has 13 amino acids. J lost 6 bases, V lost 5 bases, and 9 bases had no gene match. CDR3 amino acids: CSAGGGTANGYTF. CDR3 nucleotides: TGCAGTGCTGGAGGTGGGACAGCCAATGGCTACACCTTC.

This clonotype has at least ten counts. The chain couples TRBV5-1 to TRBJ2-3; 7 nucleotides line up with TRBD1. Germline V CDR1 and CDR2: SGHRS, YFSETQ. Trimming at V came to 4 bases and at J to 1 base, leaving 9 bases not matched to a gene. CDR3 length: 16 amino acids. CDR3 nucleotide sequence: TGCGCCAGCAGCCTGATGACAGGGACCCGCACAGATACGCAGTATTTT. Amino acid sequence: CASSLMTGTRTDTQYF.

This clonotype was observed a handful of times. The rearrangement links TRBV7-2 to TRBJ1-6; weak D call: TRBD1 (5 bases). Trimming removed 4 bases from V and 10 bases from J, with 17 bases in between. Per germline, CDR1 SGHTA and CDR2 FQGNSA. This CDR3 region has 15 residues. CDR3 in DNA: TGTGCCAGCAGCTCGAGACGGGAGGGGAACTCACCCCTCCACTTT. Translated, it gives CASSSRREGNSPLHF.

The V and J genes are TRBV7-6 and TRBJ2-5; TRBD2 matches at 8 bases. J gave up 5 bases and V 3 bases, and 5 bases lay outside the gene matches. This CDR3 is 14 amino acids long. Germline lookup yields CDR1 SGHVS and CDR2 FNYEAQ. The CDR3 reads CASSFSGAVETQYF. The DNA of the CDR3 is TGTGCCAGCAGCTTTAGCGGGGCCGTGGAGACCCAGTACTTC. Filled out from reference TRBV7-6 and TRBJ2-5, the complete variable domain reads GAGVSQSPRYKVTKRGQDVALRCDPISGHVSLYWYRQALGQGPEFLTYFNYEAQQDKSGLPNDRFSAERPEGSISTLTIQRTEQRDSAMYRCASSFSGAVETQYFGPGTRLLVL.

In its sample, this clonotype was seen a few times. A much larger clonotype is one base distant, so this may be a read error. V and J are TRBV2 and TRBJ1-3, with D possibly matching TRBD1 (5 bases). The V gene's germline CDR1 is SNHLY and CDR2 FYNNEI. V gave up 8 bases and J gave up 1 base, with 15 bases separating them. There are 15 residues in the CDR3. The CDR3 is CASAGPRLSGNTIYF. The DNA for the CDR3 is TGTGCCAGCGCGGGACCGCGCCTATCTGGAAACACCATATATTTT. The variable domain in full, completed from reference TRBV2 and TRBJ1-3, reads EPEVTQTPSHQVTQMGQEVILRCVPISNHLYFYWYRQILGQKVEFLVSFYNNEISEKSEIFDDQFSVERPDGSNFTLKIRSTKLEDSAMYFCASAGPRLSGNTIYFGEGSWLTVV.

On this clonotype: With a much larger clone just one base away, this may be a read error. The chain carries TRBV5-1 and TRBJ2-7, with TRBD2 matching over 10 bases. CDR1 is SGHRS, CDR2 YFSETQ, per germline. This CDR3 is 13 amino acids long. V lost 4 bases to trimming and J lost 10 bases; unmatched junction nucleotides: 8. CDR3 DNA sequence: TGCGCCAGCAGCGGGGCTAGCGGGAGTAGTCAGTACTTC. Translation gives CASSGASGSSQYF.

The gene calls are TRBV15 and TRBJ1-6; no reliable D call. CDR1 is LNHNV, CDR2 YYDKDF, per germline (reference sequence). Trimming shortened V by 4 bases and J by 9 bases, and 10 bases separated the two germline ends. CDR3 length equals 13 residues. Here the CDR3 reads CATSTSDFSPLHF. CDR3 coding DNA: TGTGCCACCAGCACTAGTGACTTTTCACCCCTCCACTTT. Full variable domain (outside the CDR3, taken from reference TRBV15 and TRBJ1-6): DAMVIQNPRYQVTQFGKPVTLSCSQTLNHNVMYWYQQKSSQAPKLLFHYYDKDFNNEADTPDNFQSRRPNTSFCFLDIRSPGLGDTAMYLCATSTSDFSPLHFGNGTRLTVT.

This clonotype was recorded many times. The rearrangement uses TRBV20-1 and TRBJ2-7, with 8 bases lining up with TRBD2. Germline V gene sequence: CDR1 DFQATT, CDR2 SNEGSKA (reference sequence). V gave up 3 bases and J gave up 2 bases; unmatched junction bases: 6. This CDR3 region has 14 residues. CDR3 residues: CSASSAGGTYEQYF. CDR3 nucleotide sequence: TGCAGTGCTAGTTCCGCGGGAGGAACCTACGAGCAGTACTTC.

This chain links TRBV5-8 with TRBJ1-1, with 8 bases that match TRBD1. V shed 9 bases, J shed 6 bases, and the junction held 4 bases outside the gene matches. CDR1 and CDR2 (germline): SGHTS, YDEGEE. The CDR3 is 11 residues long. This CDR3 reads CATKTGAEAFF. DNA of the CDR3: TGTGCCACCAAGACAGGGGCTGAAGCTTTCTTT.

The chain has TRBV7-9 and TRBJ1-6; D is undetermined. The germline V gene encodes CDR1 SEHNR and CDR2 FQNEAQ (reference sequence). V lost 4 bases and J 9 bases, leaving 7 bases between the germline ends. This CDR3 has 12 amino acids. In nucleotides, the CDR3 is TGTGCCAGCAGCTCCTGGACTTCACCCCTCCACTTT. Its protein is CASSSWTSPLHF. Combining the CDR3 with reference TRBV7-9 and TRBJ1-6 gives the whole variable domain DTGVSQNPRHKITKRGQNVTFRCDPISEHNRLYWYRQTLGQGPEFLTYFQNEAQLEKSRLLSDRFSAERPKGSFSTLEIQRTEQGDSAMYLCASSSWTSPLHFGNGTRLTVT.

Many counts were recorded for this clonotype. The chain uses TRBV12-3 or TRBV12-4 and TRBJ2-7; D gene ambiguous. This CDR3 comprises 13 residues. V gave up 4 bases and J gave up 4 bases, with 11 bases separating them. Here the CDR3 reads CASSSGLPYEQYF. CDR3 DNA sequence: TGTGCCAGCAGTTCCGGCCTACCTTACGAGCAGTACTTC.

This clonotype has just a few counts. The chain's CDR3 is CASSQQGYNEQFF. The CDR3 DNA reads as TGTGCCAGCAGCCAGCAGGGTTACAATGAGCAGTTCTTC. V and J are TRBV7-8 and TRBJ2-1; D may be TRBD1 (5 bases). CDR3 length: 13 residues. V was trimmed by 5 bases and J by 4 bases, leaving 9 bases between them. CDR1 SGHVS and CDR2 FQNEAQ come from the germline V gene.

V is TRBV2 and J is TRBJ2-1; the match to TRBD2 covers 10 bases. Germline CDR1 reads SNHLY; CDR2 reads FYNNEI. V lost 2 bases and J lost 5; bases outside the gene matches: 6. The CDR3 has 16 amino acids. CDR3 in amino acids: CASSEIAGGTDNEQFF. CDR3 sequence (DNA): TGTGCCAGCAGTGAAATAGCGGGAGGTACGGACAATGAGCAGTTCTTC.

The rearrangement uses TRBV11-2 and TRBJ1-5; no firm D call. Germline V gene lookup returns CDR1 SGHAT and CDR2 FQNNGV. Trimming left V 5 bases short and J 2 bases short, with 16 bases between. CDR3 size: 16 residues. CDR3 loop: CASSPGSAAGNQPQHF. DNA of the CDR3: TGTGCCAGCAGCCCTGGGTCCGCGGCAGGCAATCAGCCCCAGCATTTT.